The clone carrying this TCR beta chain has at least ten counts. The antigen is not known. These data come from a study of response to subunit inactivated influenza vaccine. TCRdb called the RT-PCR reads again in MiXCR, with one record for every CDR3 protein. Found here are 500,000 to 550,000 distinct CDR3 sequences, 7.6% of them singletons; the top ten hold 13%. General study points: The authors suggested that every seasonal influenza vaccination recruits few new T cells.

The germline V gene encodes CDR1 SGHRS and CDR2 YFSETQ. Trimming removed 2 bases from V and 2 bases from J; junction bases left unmatched: 1. The CDR3 has 15 residues. This sequence was found in a man aged 50 to 75 who received an inactivated influenza vaccine. The specimen was PBMCs from blood, collected approximately 25 months after vaccination. The chain is built from TRBV5-1 and TRBJ2-1; 10 positions match TRBD1. In DNA, the CDR3 is TGCGCCAGCAGCTTCGGACAGGGGGCCTACAATGAGCAGTTCTTC. Translation: CASSFGQGAYNEQFF.